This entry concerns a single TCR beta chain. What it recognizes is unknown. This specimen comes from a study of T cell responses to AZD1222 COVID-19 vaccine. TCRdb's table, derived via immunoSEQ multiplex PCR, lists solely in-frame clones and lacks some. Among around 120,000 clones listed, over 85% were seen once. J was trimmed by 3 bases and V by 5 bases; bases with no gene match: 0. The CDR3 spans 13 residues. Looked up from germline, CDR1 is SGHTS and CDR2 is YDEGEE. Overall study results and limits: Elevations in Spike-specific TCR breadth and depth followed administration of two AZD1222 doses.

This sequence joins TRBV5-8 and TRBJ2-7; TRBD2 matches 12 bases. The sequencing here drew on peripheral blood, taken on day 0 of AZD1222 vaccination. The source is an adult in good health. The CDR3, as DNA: TGTGCCAGCAGGACTAGCGGGAGCTACGAGCAGTACTTC. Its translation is CASRTSGSYEQYF.